The 18 T cell receptor beta chains below all came from one sample that was sequenced in a study of blood T cell repertoires in COVID-19. Profiling relied on immunoSEQ multiplex PCR, and the TCRdb table lists in-frame clones only, not all of them. The sample shows around 130,000 clones, more than 80% of them seen only once. The sample was peripheral blood. These receptors were obtained from a human donor in a cohort sampled during active COVID-19.

J is TRBJ1-5 and V is TRBV3-1 (or the pseudogene TRBV3-2); 7 bases align to TRBD1. Germline trimming cut 4 bases from V and 9 bases from J; bases unmatched to any gene: 9. CDR1 LGHDT and CDR2 YNNKEL come from the germline V gene (reference sequence). The CDR3 covers 14 residues. CDR3: CASSRDRERRPQHF. CDR3 coding DNA: TGTGCCAGCAGCCGCGACAGGGAACGCAGGCCCCAGCATTTT.

The gene calls are TRBV7-2 and TRBJ1-6; the D gene is possibly TRBD1 (5 bases). CDR3 size: 17 residues. V lost 4 bases and J 10 bases, leaving 23 bases between the germline ends. Germline V gives CDR1 SGHTA, CDR2 FQGNSA. CDR3 amino acids: CASSSTLGVGGGSPLHF. The CDR3 DNA follows: TGTGCCAGCAGCTCCACCTTAGGTGTGGGTGGGGGGTCACCCCTCCACTTT.

The sample holds one count of this clone. The CDR3 DNA reads as TGTGCCAGCAGTGTGAAGGGGGAAGGCTATGGCTACACCTTC. Protein sequence: CASSVKGEGYGYTF. V and J are TRBV2 and TRBJ1-2, with D tentatively TRBD1 (6 bases). The CDR3 consists of 14 residues. In germline, CDR1 is SNHLY, CDR2 FYNNEI. Trimming took 4 bases from V and 4 from J, leaving 13 bases between them.

The chain uses TRBV19 and TRBJ1-2; D is undetermined. Looked up from germline, CDR1 is LNHDA and CDR2 is SQIVND (reference sequence). The germline V and J ends were trimmed by 7 bases and 4 bases, with 25 bases remaining between them. The CDR3 contains 17 residues. CDR3 DNA sequence: TGTGCCAGTACTATGTCCCCCGTGGAGGCTACCTCCTATGGCTACACCTTC. Translating gives CASTMSPVEATSYGYTF. Full variable domain (outside the CDR3, taken from reference TRBV19 and TRBJ1-2): DGGITQSPKYLFRKEGQNVTLSCEQNLNHDAMYWYRQDPGQGLRLIYYSQIVNDFQKGDIAEGYSVSREKKESFPLTVTSAQKNPTAFYLCASTMSPVEATSYGYTFGSGTRLTVV.

This chain links TRBV5-5 with TRBJ1-1; no definite D call. Trimming took 3 bases from V and 7 from J, leaving 7 bases between them. Germline V CDR1 and CDR2: SGHKS, YYEKEE (reference sequence). There are 11 residues in the CDR3. The CDR3 loop is CASSSLLEAFF. The CDR3 DNA is TGTGCCAGCAGCTCCCTTCTTGAAGCTTTCTTT.

The V and J genes are TRBV3-1 (or the pseudogene TRBV3-2) and TRBJ2-2; weak D call: TRBD2 (5 bases). The V end lost 3 bases, the J end lost 5 bases, and 10 bases lay between the germline ends. CDR1 and CDR2 from the germline V gene are LGHDT and YNNKEL (reference sequence). The CDR3 runs 14 residues. CDR3 DNA sequence: TGTGCCAGCAGCCAGGTTAGAGGGACCGGGGAGCTGTTTTTT. Encoded protein: CASSQVRGTGELFF.

The chain is built from TRBV12-5 and TRBJ2-7; no firm D call. The CDR3 spans 12 residues. Trimming cost V 5 bases and J 3 bases, with 8 bases left between them. In germline, CDR1 is LGHNT, CDR2 FRNRAP. The CDR3 coding sequence is TGTGCTAGTGGTACCGACTTCTACGAGCAGTACTTC. Encoded protein: CASGTDFYEQYF.

The chain joins TRBV7-9 to TRBJ2-3, with TRBD1 matching over 9 bases. Per germline, CDR1 SEHNR and CDR2 FQNEAQ (reference sequence). V shed 1 base and J 1 base; nucleotides not matched to a gene: 6. The CDR3 sequence is 17 residues long. The CDR3 region has the DNA TGTGCCAGCAGCTTAGGGGGACAGGGAACTGGCACAGATACGCAGTATTTT. Its translation: CASSLGGQGTGTDTQYF.

The chain uses TRBV19 and TRBJ1-2; unclear D gene. V dropped 4 bases and J dropped 5 bases, with 14 bases sitting between them. CDR1 is LNHDA, CDR2 SQIVND, per germline (reference sequence). There are 14 residues in the CDR3. CDR3 sequence (DNA): TGTGCCAGTAGTACCCCCCCGACTAGATATGGCTACACCTTC. Its translation is CASSTPPTRYGYTF.

This clone was recorded a few times. V usage is TRBV7-3 and J usage is TRBJ2-3, with a weak D call TRBD2 (5 bases). The germline CDR1 and CDR2 sequences are SGHTA and FQGTGA. V was pared by 5 bases and J by 0 bases, with 18 bases between. This CDR3 region has 17 residues. CDR3 protein: CASSIGSGITSTDTQYF. The CDR3 nucleotides read TGTGCCAGCAGCATAGGGTCCGGGATCACTAGCACAGATACGCAGTATTTT.

The gene calls are TRBV5-1 and TRBJ2-3; TRBD2 agrees at 8 bases. Germline CDR1 is SGHRS and CDR2 is YFSETQ. V shed 3 bases, J shed 1 base, and the junction held 7 bases outside the gene matches. There are 16 residues in the CDR3. The CDR3 DNA is TGCGCCAGCAGCTGGGGAGGGACTAGGGGCACAGATACGCAGTATTTT. It yields the protein CASSWGGTRGTDTQYF.

For the CDR3, the DNA is TGTGCCATCAGCGAAGTCCGGGACACTGAAGCTTTCTTT. Protein: CAISEVRDTEAFF. The chain uses TRBV10-3 and TRBJ1-1; D call uncertain. The CDR3 has 13 amino acids. Trimming stripped 6 bases from V and 3 bases from J, with 11 bases between. CDR1 is ENHRY, CDR2 SYGVKD, per germline.

This chain connects TRBV10-1 to TRBJ2-2, with D possibly TRBD1 on 5 matching bases. Per germline, CDR1 WNHNN and CDR2 SYGVQD (reference sequence). Deletions cut 8 bases from V and 0 bases from J, with 10 bases between. The CDR3 spans 14 residues. The CDR3 spells CASRRQPNTGELFF. DNA of the CDR3: TGCGCCAGCCGACGACAGCCGAACACCGGGGAGCTGTTTTTT.

The chain is built from TRBV14 and TRBJ2-3; 7 nucleotides match TRBD1. V was pared by 4 bases and J by 2 bases, with 6 bases of the junction left unmatched. The CDR3 runs to 15 residues. The germline V gene encodes CDR1 SGHDN and CDR2 FVKESK. CDR3 nucleotides: TGTGCCAGCAGCCGCTTGACAGGGCCCACAGATACGCAGTATTTT. As protein: CASSRLTGPTDTQYF.

The V gene is TRBV6-5, the J gene TRBJ1-1, with D maybe TRBD1 (5 bases). Between the trimmed V and J ends, which lost 5 bases and 0 bases, there was a span of 13 bases. The CDR3 has 15 amino acids. Germline loops: CDR1 MNHEY, CDR2 SVGAGI. The CDR3 loop is CASSKGLLLNTEAFF. The DNA of the CDR3 is TGTGCCAGCAGTAAGGGACTTTTACTGAACACTGAAGCTTTCTTT.

This clone has just a few counts. This chain joins TRBV9 and TRBJ1-1; 7 nucleotides align to TRBD1. The CDR3 sequence is 15 residues long. Looked up from germline, CDR1 is SGDLS and CDR2 is YYNGEE. The V and J ends lost 3 bases and 10 bases, in that order; junction bases with no gene match: 15. The DNA of the CDR3 is TGTGCCAGCAGCGCCGCCCTCGGGAGGGGGCATCCAGCTTTCTTT. Its protein product is CASSAALGRGHPAFF. Variable domain in full (rest from reference TRBV9 and TRBJ1-1): DSGVTQTPKHLITATGQRVTLRCSPRSGDLSVYWYQQSLDQGLQFLIQYYNGEERAKGNILERFSAQQFPDLHSELNLSSLELGDSALYFCASSAALGRGHPAFFGQGTRLTVV.

This clone was observed at least ten times. The CDR3 is CASSHLQNYGYTF. CDR3 nucleotide sequence: TGTGCTAGCTCCCATCTCCAGAACTATGGCTACACCTTC. This chain links TRBV12-5 with TRBJ1-2; D remains ambiguous. CDR1 and CDR2 (germline): LGHNT, FRNRAP. V was trimmed by 9 bases and J by 2 bases, leaving 13 bases between them. The CDR3 is 13 amino acids.

DNA for the CDR3: TGTGCCAGCAGTGAAGCTGCGGGCTCTTCGGGACCCCAGCATTTT. It specifies CASSEAAGSSGPQHF. The chain carries TRBV6-1 and TRBJ1-5; unclear D gene. CDR1 and CDR2 (germline): MNHNS, SASEGT. Trimming cost V 0 bases and J 10 bases, with 16 bases left between them. The CDR3 runs to 15 residues.